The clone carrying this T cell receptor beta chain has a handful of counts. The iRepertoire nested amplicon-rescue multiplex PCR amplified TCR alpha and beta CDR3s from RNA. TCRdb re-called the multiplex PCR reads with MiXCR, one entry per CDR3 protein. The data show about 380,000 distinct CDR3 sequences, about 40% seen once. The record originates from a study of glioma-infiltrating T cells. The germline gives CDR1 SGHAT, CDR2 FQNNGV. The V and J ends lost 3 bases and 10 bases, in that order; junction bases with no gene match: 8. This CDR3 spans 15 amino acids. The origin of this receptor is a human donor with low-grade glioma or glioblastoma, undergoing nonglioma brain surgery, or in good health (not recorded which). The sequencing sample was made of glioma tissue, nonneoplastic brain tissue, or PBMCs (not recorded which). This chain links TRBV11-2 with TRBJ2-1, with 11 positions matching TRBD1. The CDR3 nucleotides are TGTGCCAGCAGCTTCGGACAGGGGGCAGGTTTCGAGCAGTTCTTC. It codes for CASSFGQGAGFEQFF.